These 6 T cell receptor beta chains were all obtained from the same sample, sequenced in a study of blood T cells in healthy people across ages. Combining a sample-barcoded 5' primer with a J-beta primer mix, a second PCR ran for roughly 6 to 12 cycles. Via MiXCR, TCRdb re-called the 5' RACE reads, giving one row per CDR3 protein. The sample lists 540,000 or so distinct CDR3 sequences, around half occurring once. Sequencing input: blood. These receptors all come from a man older than 75 in good health.

This chain links TRBV20-1 with TRBJ2-5; no definite D call. The ends were cut back, 3 bases at V and 4 bases at J, with 12 bases in the middle. The CDR3 is 13 amino acids. Germline V gives CDR1 DFQATT, CDR2 SNEGSKA (reference sequence). The CDR3 sequence: CSARDPRVETQYF. CDR3 DNA sequence: TGCAGTGCTAGGGATCCCCGGGTAGAGACCCAGTACTTC.

The rearrangement joins TRBV10-3 to TRBJ1-5; 9 bases are a match to TRBD1. CDR3 length equals 15 residues. Germline V gene data show CDR1 as ENHRY and CDR2 as SYGVKD. The trim removed 3 bases at V and 4 bases at J, leaving 4 bases unmatched. The DNA of the CDR3 is TGTGCCATCAGTGACGACAGGGGGGGAAATCAGCCCCAGCATTTT. Protein product: CAISDDRGGNQPQHF.

This clonotype was counted at least ten times. This chain uses TRBV6-6 with TRBJ2-7; D unresolved. Trimming took off 2 bases at V and 2 bases at J, with 10 bases between the two ends. This CDR3 contains 14 residues. Germline-derived CDR1 and CDR2 are MNHNY and SVGAGI (reference sequence). The CDR3: CASSYGQEAYEQYF. The DNA of the CDR3 is TGTGCCAGCAGTTACGGGCAGGAAGCCTACGAGCAGTACTTC.

The rearrangement links TRBV10-3 to TRBJ2-7, with D possibly TRBD2 on 6 matching bases. The CDR3 totals 15 residues. Trimming took off 0 bases at V and 4 bases at J, with 13 bases between the two ends. The germline CDR1 and CDR2 sequences are ENHRY and SYGVKD. This chain's CDR3 is CAISESPGENYEQYF. The CDR3 nucleotides read TGTGCCATCAGTGAGTCTCCGGGAGAGAATTACGAGCAGTACTTC.

The table lists this clonotype with a count of one. This chain joins TRBV4-3 and TRBJ2-3; TRBD2 matches 7 bases. Per germline, CDR1 LGHNA and CDR2 YSLEER. CDR3 length: 16 residues. With 5 bases clipped from V and 4 bases from J, the junction kept 12 bases outside the gene matches. CDR3 bases: TGCGCCAGCAGCGGTGTAGGCGGGGGAAGACCAGATACGCAGTATTTT. Amino acid sequence: CASSGVGGGRPDTQYF.

This clonotype came up a few times. This sequence joins TRBV5-1 and TRBJ2-7, with no clear D. Germline V gives CDR1 SGHRS, CDR2 YFSETQ. Trimming removed 2 bases from V and 5 bases from J, with 5 bases in between. The CDR3 totals 11 residues. The CDR3 bases are TGCGCCAGCAGCTTAGACGACGAGCAGTACTTC. This codes for CASSLDDEQYF. The whole variable domain, remainder taken from reference TRBV5-1 and TRBJ2-7, is KAGVTQTPRYLIKTRGQQVTLSCSPISGHRSVSWYQQTPGQGLQFLFEYFSETQRNKGNFPGRFSGRQFSNSRSEMNVSTLELGDSALYLCASSLDDEQYFGPGTRLTVT.